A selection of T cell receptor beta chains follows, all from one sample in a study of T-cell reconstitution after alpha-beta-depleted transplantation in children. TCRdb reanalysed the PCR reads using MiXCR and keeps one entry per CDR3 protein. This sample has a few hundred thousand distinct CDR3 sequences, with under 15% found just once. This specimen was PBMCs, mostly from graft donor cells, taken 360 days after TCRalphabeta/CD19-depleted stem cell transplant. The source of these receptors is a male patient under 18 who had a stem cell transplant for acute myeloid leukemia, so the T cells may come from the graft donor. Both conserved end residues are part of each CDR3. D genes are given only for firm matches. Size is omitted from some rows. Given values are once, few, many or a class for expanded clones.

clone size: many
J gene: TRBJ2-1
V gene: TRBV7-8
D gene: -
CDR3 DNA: TGTGCCAGCAGCACATGGGGGTTACCCTACAATGAGCAGTTCTTC
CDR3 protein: CASSTWGLPYNEQFF

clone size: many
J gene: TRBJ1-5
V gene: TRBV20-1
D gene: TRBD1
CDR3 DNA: TGCAGTGCCGATTCGGCGACAGGGAATAGAGATCAGCCCCAGCATTTT
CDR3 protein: CSADSATGNRDQPQHF

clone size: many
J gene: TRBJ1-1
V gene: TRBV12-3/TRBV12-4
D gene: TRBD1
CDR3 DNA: TGTGCCAGCAGTTTACCAGCCGGGACAGTCGCTGAAGCTTTCTTT
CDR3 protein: CASSLPAGTVAEAFF

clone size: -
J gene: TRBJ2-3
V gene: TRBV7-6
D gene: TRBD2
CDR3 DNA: TGTGCCAGCAGCTTAGCCTCGACTAGCGTGACAGATACGCAGTATTTT
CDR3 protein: CASSLASTSVTDTQYF

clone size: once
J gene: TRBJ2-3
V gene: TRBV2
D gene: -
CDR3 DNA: TGTGCCAGCAGCCGAACAGTGATCACAGATACGCAGTATTTT
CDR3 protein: CASSRTVITDTQYF

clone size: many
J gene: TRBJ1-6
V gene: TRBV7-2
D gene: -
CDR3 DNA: TGTGCCAGCGGACTTTATAATTCACCCCTCCACTTT
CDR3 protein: CASGLYNSPLHF

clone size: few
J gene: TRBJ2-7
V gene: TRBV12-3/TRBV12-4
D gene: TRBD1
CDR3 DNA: TGTGCCAGCCTTCAGGGACAGACCTACGAGCAGTACTTC
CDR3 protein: CASLQGQTYEQYF

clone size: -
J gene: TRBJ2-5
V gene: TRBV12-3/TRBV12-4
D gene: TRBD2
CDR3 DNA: TGTGCCAGCAGGCCTAATTGGACTAGCGGGAGAGACGGTTTGGAGACCCAGTACTTC
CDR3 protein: CASRPNWTSGRDGLETQYF

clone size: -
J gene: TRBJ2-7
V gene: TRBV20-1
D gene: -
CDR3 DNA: TGCAGTGCTAGAGATAACCTGCACCCCTACGAGCAGTACTTC
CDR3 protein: CSARDNLHPYEQYF

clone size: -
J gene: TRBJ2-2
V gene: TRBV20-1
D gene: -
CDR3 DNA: TGCAGTGCTGAGCCGAGCGGGCGGAACACCGGGGAGCTGTTTTTT
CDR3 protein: CSAEPSGRNTGELFF

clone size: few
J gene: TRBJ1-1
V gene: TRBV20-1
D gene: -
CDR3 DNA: TGCAGTGCTAGAGATCAGGCCAACACTGAAGCTTTCTTT
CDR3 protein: CSARDQANTEAFF

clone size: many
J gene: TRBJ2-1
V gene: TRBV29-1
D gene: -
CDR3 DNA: TGCAGCGTTAATAGAGGCGGGGATGAGCAGTTCTTC
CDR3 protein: CSVNRGGDEQFF